These T cell receptor beta chains were read from a single sample in a study of blood T cell repertoires in COVID-19. TCRdb's copy holds only in-frame clones and misses some; the assay was immunoSEQ multiplex PCR. The data show about 170,000 clones, less than 85% seen once. The sample was peripheral blood. Source of these receptors: a woman older than 75 with acute or convalescent COVID-19. Both conserved end residues are trimmed from each CDR3.

TRBV20-1 SASPPGPGELF
TRBV5-1 ASSFELRGRGYT
TRBV6-5 ASSYTRGGTEAF
TRBV5-1 ASSPLGGSSNQPQH
TRBV28 ASSQDSNYGYT
TRBV12-2 ASRLEVLAPAKNIQY
TRBV10-3 AITGGAGGNTIY
TRBV5-1 ASSLGAGGRSEETQY
TRBV7-8 ASSPGRGRQETQY
TRBV7-9 ASSIGVEAF
TRBV4-3 ASARTIIAGGRAGNEQF
TRBV28 ASSFPSSGSPTDTQY
TRBV5-1 ASSPGQGTYHEQY
TRBV7-5 VRGGVGARETQY
TRBV12-3/TRBV12-4 ASSSYNNSPLH
TRBV28 ASSLGLGAKLEAF
TRBV7-2 ASSLVRDSPYGYT
TRBV5-1 ASSLGGLANTGELF
TRBV4-3 ASSQDQGTHIYNEQF
TRBV4-2 ASSHGRLGENTGELF
TRBV4-3 ASSRLLAGSSYNEQF
TRBV12-3/TRBV12-4 ASSLGGTYEQY
TRBV2 ATHRTNTGELF
TRBV2 ATKETGGENTIY
TRBV5-6 APYRYEQY
TRBV28 ASSFPGTSVAEQF
TRBV4-1 ASRTGSDEQY
TRBV30 AWAPSQGTGELF
TRBV5-1 ASSLEVTGNTGELF
TRBV6-1 ASSAGQGPRTYEQY
TRBV19 ASRIRAAEYNSPLH
TRBV19 ASSKGTGQDTQY
TRBV10-3 AIRRSTDNTEAF
TRBV11-3 ASSFYPGQTNPHEQF
TRBV6-2/TRBV6-3 ASSYAGGYEQY
TRBV28 ASSSALGGVETQY
TRBV7-9 ASSLDGGSPNEKLF
TRBV10-1 ASSDMVAENTGELF
TRBV21-1 ASSLPGLSAGNEQF
TRBV5-4 ASSPTSGGRFSSYNEQF
TRBV29-1 SAGDRMNTEAF
TRBV6-5 ASLGVSNEQY
TRBV11-3 ASSLGTSGYSTDTQY
TRBV5-1 ASSLTEGRYRVY
TRBV6-1 ASSDQTGSSEAF
TRBV7-2 ASSLPDRYMDYGYT
TRBV7-7 ASSLGLASYNEQF
TRBV19 ASSTVQGDQPQH